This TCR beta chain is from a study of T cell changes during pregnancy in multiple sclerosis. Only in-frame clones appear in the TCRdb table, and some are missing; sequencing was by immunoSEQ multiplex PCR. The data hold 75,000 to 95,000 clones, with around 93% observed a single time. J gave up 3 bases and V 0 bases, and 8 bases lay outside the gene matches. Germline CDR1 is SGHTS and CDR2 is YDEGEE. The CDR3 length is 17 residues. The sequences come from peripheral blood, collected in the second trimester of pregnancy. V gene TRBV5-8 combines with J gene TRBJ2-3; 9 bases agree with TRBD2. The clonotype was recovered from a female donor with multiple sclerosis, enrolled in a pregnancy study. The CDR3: CASSLGVALAGTDTQYF. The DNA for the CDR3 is TGTGCCAGCAGCTTGGGTGTGGCTCTAGCGGGGACAGATACGCAGTATTTT.